One and the same sample provided the 18 T cell receptor beta chains below, sequenced in a study of blood T cell repertoires in COVID-19. Repertoires were generated with immunoSEQ multiplex PCR, while TCRdb's copy carries only in-frame clones and drops some. The repertoire has 130,000 to 150,000 clones, approximately 91% of them found once; the top ten carry approximately 2.4%. The sample consisted of peripheral blood. These receptors came from a human donor in a cohort sampled during active COVID-19.

This clone was seen a handful of times. The V call is TRBV5-4, the J call TRBJ2-7, with 9 nucleotides matching TRBD1. Germline values: CDR1 SGHNT, CDR2 YYREEE (reference sequence). V shed 5 bases and J 6 bases; nucleotides not matched to a gene: 6. This CDR3 region has 13 residues. The CDR3 sequence: CASSQDRGIEQYF. CDR3 coding DNA: TGTGCCAGCAGTCAGGACAGGGGTATCGAGCAGTACTTC.

The chain joins TRBV5-4 to TRBJ2-5; the match to TRBD2 covers 8 bases. V was pared by 2 bases and J by 6 bases, with 18 bases of the junction left unmatched. Per germline, CDR1 SGHNT and CDR2 YYREEE (reference sequence). CDR3 size: 18 residues. CDR3 region: CASSLASSGSSPLKTQYF. The CDR3 DNA reads as TGTGCCAGCAGCTTAGCCTCAAGCGGGAGTTCCCCTTTGAAGACCCAGTACTTC. The variable domain in full, with the rest retrieved from reference TRBV5-4 and TRBJ2-5, is ETGVTQSPTHLIKTRGQQVTLRCSSQSGHNTVSWYQQALGQGPQFIFQYYREEENGRGNFPPRFSGLQFPNYSSELNVNALELDDSALYLCASSLASSGSSPLKTQYFGPGTRLLVL.

The rearrangement uses TRBV6-1 and TRBJ2-7; D perhaps matches TRBD1 (7 bases). Germline values: CDR1 MNHNS, CDR2 SASEGT. Trimming left V 0 bases short and J 0 bases short, with 15 bases between. The CDR3 totals 17 residues. CDR3 amino acids: CASSEALQGGNSYEQYF. CDR3 nucleotide sequence: TGTGCCAGCAGTGAAGCGCTTCAGGGGGGTAACTCCTACGAGCAGTACTTC.

V usage is TRBV7-9 and J usage is TRBJ2-1, with D possibly TRBD2 on 6 matching bases. The V end was cut by 4 bases, the J end by 4 bases, with 14 bases between. CDR1 is SEHNR and CDR2 is FQNEAQ in the germline V gene (reference sequence). CDR3 length: 15 amino acids. CDR3 sequence reads: CASSSGQRVYNEQFF. The DNA of the CDR3 is TGTGCCAGCAGCTCAGGCCAGCGGGTGTACAATGAGCAGTTCTTC.

The CDR3 DNA reads TGTGCCAGCAGCGTAGGATTAGGGCTAGCGGGAACCGAGCAGTACTTC. Translating gives CASSVGLGLAGTEQYF. The gene calls are TRBV9 and TRBJ2-7; 9 bases are shared with TRBD2. Germline trimming cut 0 bases from V and 6 bases from J; bases unmatched to any gene: 10. CDR3 size: 16 residues. Germline V gene lookup returns CDR1 SGDLS and CDR2 YYNGEE. The variable domain in full, with the rest retrieved from reference TRBV9 and TRBJ2-7, is DSGVTQTPKHLITATGQRVTLRCSPRSGDLSVYWYQQSLDQGLQFLIQYYNGEERAKGNILERFSAQQFPDLHSELNLSSLELGDSALYFCASSVGLGLAGTEQYFGPGTRLTVT.

The chain recombines TRBV11-2 with TRBJ2-1; 8 bases fit TRBD1. The CDR3 sequence is 16 residues long. V lost 5 bases and J lost 7; bases outside the gene matches: 13. Germline CDR1 is SGHAT and CDR2 is FQNNGV. For the CDR3, the DNA is TGTGCCAGCAGCCACCAACAGGGGGTCAGAGGGAATGAGCAGTTCTTC. Protein sequence: CASSHQQGVRGNEQFF.

The chain has TRBV7-2 and TRBJ2-2; 10 bases map to TRBD2. In germline, CDR1 is SGHTA, CDR2 FQGNSA. After removal of 5 bases from V and 5 bases from J, the junction contained 17 bases not matched to a gene. This CDR3 spans 19 amino acids. CDR3 DNA: TGTGCCAGCAGCGTAAGGGGAAGCCCGCTAGCGGGGGAGACCGGGGAGCTGTTTTTT. It is translated as CASSVRGSPLAGETGELFF. Combining the CDR3 with reference TRBV7-2 and TRBJ2-2 gives the whole variable domain GAGVSQSPSNKVTEKGKDVELRCDPISGHTALYWYRQSLGQGLEFLIYFQGNSAPDKSGLPSDRFSAERTGGSVSTLTIQRTQQEDSAVYLCASSVRGSPLAGETGELFFGEGSRLTVL.

V is TRBV5-4 and J is TRBJ1-2, with 8 bases fitting TRBD1. V lost 4 bases, J lost 8 bases, and 10 bases stayed unmatched. Germline V gives CDR1 SGHNT, CDR2 YYREEE (reference sequence). The CDR3 totals 14 residues. The CDR3 loop reads CASSDPTGDQGYTF. CDR3 coding DNA: TGTGCCAGCAGCGACCCGACAGGGGATCAGGGCTACACCTTC.

This clone was found a few times. The gene calls are TRBV5-4 and TRBJ1-6; TRBD1 matches 9 bases. The CDR3 is made up of 15 amino acids. J was trimmed by 10 bases and V by 0 bases; bases with no gene match: 5. Per germline, CDR1 SGHNT and CDR2 YYREEE (reference sequence). CDR3 nucleotide sequence: TGTGCCAGCAGCTTGGGGGACAGGGTGGGGTCACCCCTCCACTTT. It is translated as CASSLGDRVGSPLHF.

The chain is built from TRBV12-2 and TRBJ1-6; the D call in the table, TRBD1, was not verified against the DNA. TRBV12-2 is a pseudogene. This CDR3 is built from 17 residues. For the CDR3, the DNA is TGTGCAAGTCGCTTCCAGCCCCGGACAGGGGATAATTCACCCCTCCACTTT. This encodes CASRFQPRTGDNSPLHF.

This clone was counted a single time. The chain has TRBV4-1 and TRBJ2-2; 14 positions agree with TRBD2. The CDR3 length is 20 residues. Germline assignment: CDR1 MGHRA and CDR2 YSYEKL. V lost 2 bases to trimming and J lost 4 bases; unmatched junction nucleotides: 12. CDR3 protein: CASSQKGGLAGAPGTGELFF. The CDR3 coding sequence is TGCGCCAGCAGCCAAAAGGGGGGACTAGCGGGGGCCCCGGGCACCGGGGAGCTGTTTTTT.

The V call is TRBV29-1, the J call TRBJ2-5; D is unresolved. Trimming shortened V by 3 bases and J by 5 bases, and 7 bases separated the two germline ends. The CDR3 runs 11 residues. CDR1 is SQVTM, CDR2 ANQGSEA, per germline. CDR3 protein: CSVDTAETQYF. In DNA form, the CDR3 reads TGCAGCGTTGATACTGCGGAGACCCAGTACTTC.

Worth noting for this clone: At the DNA level, this CDR3 is encoded by other sequences in the same sample as well. The chain carries TRBV7-9 and TRBJ1-6; TRBD1 might be the D (5 bases). Germline-derived CDR1 and CDR2 are SEHNR and FQNEAQ (reference sequence). With 5 bases removed from V and 8 bases from J, the gap between germline ends came to 10 bases. The CDR3 consists of 13 residues. This chain's CDR3 is CASSLEGDSPLHF. The CDR3 DNA follows: TGTGCCAGCAGCCTAGAAGGGGATTCACCCCTCCACTTT.

This clone was picked up one time. This sequence joins TRBV19 and TRBJ1-5, with D uncertain. The CDR3 runs to 16 residues. The V gene lost 3 bases and the J gene lost 7 bases, with 19 bases spanning the gap. CDR1 and CDR2 (germline): LNHDA, SQIVND (reference sequence). In DNA form, the CDR3 reads TGTGCCAGTAGTATCCCCGGAATGAGAGGAGAGCAGCCCCAGCATTTT. It codes for CASSIPGMRGEQPQHF.

The chain has TRBV5-3 and TRBJ2-3, with 9 positions matching TRBD2. TRBV5-3 is marked as an open reading frame, function uncertain. The CDR3 loop spans 16 amino acids. Unmatched junction bases numbered 9, after V lost 0 bases and J lost 7 bases. As DNA, the CDR3 is TGTGCCAGAAGCTTGGAGGCGGGAGGGCCCGGGAATACGCAGTATTTT. It yields the protein CARSLEAGGPGNTQYF.

This chain links TRBV19 with TRBJ2-5; the D gene is possibly TRBD1 (6 bases). There are 18 residues in the CDR3. Germline assignment: CDR1 LNHDA and CDR2 SQIVND (reference sequence). The ends were cut back, 4 bases at V and 2 bases at J, with 23 bases in the middle. The CDR3 DNA is TGTGCCAGTAGTACTTCCAAAACAGGGTATGGTGGGCAAGAGACCCAGTACTTC. It specifies CASSTSKTGYGGQETQYF.

The chain carries TRBV15 and TRBJ2-7, with TRBD1 identical over 8 bases. Germline V gene lookup returns CDR1 LNHNV and CDR2 YYDKDF (reference sequence). The CDR3 covers 13 residues. The trim removed 3 bases at V and 5 bases at J, leaving 3 bases unmatched. This chain's CDR3 is CATSRETGDEQYF. The CDR3 DNA is TGTGCCACCAGCAGGGAGACAGGGGACGAGCAGTACTTC.

The chain joins TRBV5-8 to TRBJ1-2, with unresolved D. The CDR3 extends over 13 amino acids. Deletions cut 4 bases from V and 7 bases from J, with 14 bases between. CDR1 and CDR2 (germline): SGHTS, YDEGEE. The CDR3 region is CASSRVTSSGYTF. CDR3 nucleotides: TGTGCCAGCAGCCGGGTCACCTCGTCTGGCTACACCTTC.